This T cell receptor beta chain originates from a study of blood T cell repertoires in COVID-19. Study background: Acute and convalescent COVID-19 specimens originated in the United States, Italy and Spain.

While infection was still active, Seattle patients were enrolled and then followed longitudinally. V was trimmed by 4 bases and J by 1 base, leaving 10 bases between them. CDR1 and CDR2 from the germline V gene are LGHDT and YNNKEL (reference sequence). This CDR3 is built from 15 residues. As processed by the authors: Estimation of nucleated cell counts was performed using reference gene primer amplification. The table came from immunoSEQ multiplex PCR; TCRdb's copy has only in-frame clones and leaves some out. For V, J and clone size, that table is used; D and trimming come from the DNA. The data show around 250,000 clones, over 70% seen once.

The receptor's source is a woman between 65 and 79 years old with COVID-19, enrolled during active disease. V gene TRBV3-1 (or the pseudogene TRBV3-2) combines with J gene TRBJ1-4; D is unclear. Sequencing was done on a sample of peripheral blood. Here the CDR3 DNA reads TGTGCCAGCAGCCCCCACTCCCTAACTAATGAAAAACTGTTTTTT. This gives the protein CASSPHSLTNEKLFF.